The 31 T cell receptor beta chains listed next were all sequenced from one sample in a study of response to subunit inactivated influenza vaccine. MiXCR, run by TCRdb on the RT-PCR reads, gives a single entry per CDR3 protein. The sample includes 600,000 to 850,000 distinct CDR3 sequences, 12% to 15% of them seen just once. The sequences come from PBMCs from blood, collected 14 to 15 days before vaccination. These receptors came from a man aged 50 to 59 who received an inactivated influenza vaccine.

This clonotype was counted at least ten times. The chain couples TRBV10-3 to TRBJ1-1, with 9 bases fitting TRBD1. V shed 5 bases, J shed 3 bases, and the junction held 1 base outside the gene matches. The CDR3 extends over 13 amino acids. CDR1 and CDR2 from the germline V gene are ENHRY and SYGVKD. Here the CDR3 DNA reads TGTGCCATCAGTCGGACAGGGGACACTGAAGCTTTCTTT. Its translation is CAISRTGDTEAFF.

This clonotype was seen more than once but under ten times. Here the CDR3 reads CASSLDVRNNSPLHF. CDR3 nucleotide sequence: TGTGCCAGCAGCTTAGACGTCCGGAATAATTCACCCCTCCACTTT. The chain recombines TRBV7-8 with TRBJ1-6; D gene uncertain. This CDR3 contains 15 residues. CDR1 and CDR2 (germline): SGHVS, FQNEAQ. Trimming stripped 1 base from V and 5 bases from J, with 9 bases between.

This rearrangement joins TRBV5-1 to TRBJ2-7; possible D gene TRBD1, 6 bases. CDR1 and CDR2 (germline): SGHRS, YFSETQ. The CDR3 loop spans 16 amino acids. Trimming removed 4 bases from V and 5 bases from J, with 22 bases in between. In nucleotides, the CDR3 is TGCGCCAGCAGCCAAGATGGGGGCTTCGGGTCCCACGAGCAGTACTTC. Protein sequence: CASSQDGGFGSHEQYF. The full variable domain, with the rest looked up from reference TRBV5-1 and TRBJ2-7, is KAGVTQTPRYLIKTRGQQVTLSCSPISGHRSVSWYQQTPGQGLQFLFEYFSETQRNKGNFPGRFSGRQFSNSRSEMNVSTLELGDSALYLCASSQDGGFGSHEQYFGPGTRLTVT.

This clonotype has only a few counts. The chain carries TRBV6-5 and TRBJ1-4, with D perhaps TRBD1 (6 bases). V was shortened by 3 bases and J by 8 bases, with 13 bases between the two germline ends. The CDR3 spans 14 residues. CDR1 MNHEY and CDR2 SVGAGI come from the germline V gene. The CDR3: CASSYLGAEEKLFF. CDR3 in DNA: TGTGCCAGCAGTTATCTGGGGGCGGAGGAAAAACTGTTTTTT.

This clonotype showed up many times. This chain connects TRBV12-3 or TRBV12-4 to TRBJ2-1, with TRBD2 matching 10 bases. V lost 6 bases, J lost 10 bases, and 12 bases stayed unmatched. The CDR3 is 15 residues long. The chain's CDR3 is CASSLSGSGGQEQFF. CDR3 DNA sequence: TGTGCCAGCAGCCTCTCCGGTAGCGGGGGGCAGGAGCAGTTCTTC.

This clonotype showed up just a few times. The CDR3 region is CASSSQQGANYGYTF. CDR3 nucleotide sequence: TGCGCCAGCAGCTCACAACAGGGGGCCAACTATGGCTACACCTTC. The chain links TRBV5-1 to TRBJ1-2; TRBD1 agrees at 9 bases. The V and J ends lost 3 bases and 2 bases, in that order; junction bases with no gene match: 5. The CDR3 spans 15 residues. Germline V gives CDR1 SGHRS, CDR2 YFSETQ.

A few counts support this clonotype. V and J are TRBV6-5 and TRBJ2-5; D uncertain. The CDR3 is made up of 14 amino acids. The V and J ends lost 4 bases and 2 bases respectively, with 11 bases between them. Germline values: CDR1 MNHEY, CDR2 SVGAGI. CDR3 protein: CASSLSHRQETQYF. The DNA of the CDR3 is TGTGCCAGCAGTTTGTCGCACAGACAAGAGACCCAGTACTTC.

The rearrangement uses TRBV5-1 and TRBJ2-7; possibly TRBD1 for D (6 bases). CDR1 is SGHRS, CDR2 YFSETQ, per germline. The ends were cut back, 0 bases at V and 7 bases at J, with 14 bases in the middle. The CDR3 contains 14 residues. CDR3 sequence: CASSLGATGREQYF. The CDR3 bases are TGCGCCAGCAGCTTGGGGGCGACAGGCAGGGAGCAGTACTTC.

The V gene is TRBV6-2 or TRBV6-3, the J gene TRBJ2-2, with a possible D match to TRBD2 (5 bases). Per germline, CDR1 MNHEY and CDR2 SVGEGT. V lost 1 base, J lost 6 bases, and 12 bases lay in between. The CDR3 runs to 15 residues. This CDR3 reads CASSYLRVGAGELFF. The DNA for the CDR3 is TGTGCCAGCAGTTACTTGCGAGTCGGGGCCGGGGAGCTGTTTTTT.

The V gene is TRBV6-2 or TRBV6-3, the J gene TRBJ2-1; D is unresolved. The ends were cut back, 0 bases at V and 4 bases at J, with 7 bases in the middle. This CDR3 region has 14 residues. Germline V CDR1 and CDR2: MNHEY, SVGEGT. CDR3 sequence (DNA): TGTGCCAGCAGTTACTCGGGATGGTACAATGAGCAGTTCTTC. The encoded protein is CASSYSGWYNEQFF.

This clonotype has only a few counts. The chain is built from TRBV3-1 and TRBJ1-5, with 8 nucleotides matching TRBD1. The CDR3 has 15 amino acids. V was clipped by 0 bases and J by 6 bases; unmatched bases: 4. The germline V gene encodes CDR1 LGHDT and CDR2 YNNKEL (reference sequence). The CDR3 DNA follows: TGTGCCAGCAGCCAAGATATGACAGGGGCTCAGCCCCAGCATTTT. Its protein product is CASSQDMTGAQPQHF.

The chain uses TRBV7-8 and TRBJ1-5; D uncertain. This CDR3 contains 13 residues. V was shortened by 5 bases and J by 1 base, with 6 bases between the two germline ends. Germline CDR1 is SGHVS and CDR2 is FQNEAQ. The CDR3 sequence: CASSAASNQPQHF. The CDR3 nucleotides are TGTGCCAGCAGCGCCGCCAGCAATCAGCCCCAGCATTTT.

V is TRBV15 and J is TRBJ2-6, with a tentative D call TRBD1 (5 bases). CDR3 length equals 16 residues. With 1 base removed from V and 6 bases from J, the gap between germline ends came to 13 bases. The germline V gene has CDR1 LNHNV and CDR2 YYDKDF (reference sequence). The CDR3 bases are TGTGCCACCAGCAGAGCCCAGGGCCTGGAGGCCAACGTCCTGACTTTC. Translated: CATSRAQGLEANVLTF.

The chain has TRBV11-2 and TRBJ1-2; 7 bases are shared with TRBD1. V was clipped by 6 bases and J by 5 bases; unmatched bases: 12. This CDR3 comprises 15 residues. The germline gives CDR1 SGHAT, CDR2 FQNNGV. The CDR3 DNA follows: TGTGCCAGCAGGAGAACGGGACAGACAACTTATGGCTACACCTTC. Translated: CASRRTGQTTYGYTF. The variable domain in full, with the rest retrieved from reference TRBV11-2 and TRBJ1-2, is EAGVAQSPRYKIIEKRQSVAFWCNPISGHATLYWYQQILGQGPKLLIQFQNNGVVDDSQLPKDRFSAERLKGVDSTLKIQPAKLEDSAVYLCASRRTGQTTYGYTFGSGTRLTVV.

There are a few counts of this clonotype. The genes are TRBV10-3 and TRBJ2-1; D uncertain. Germline CDR1 is ENHRY and CDR2 is SYGVKD. V was pared by 0 bases and J by 5 bases, with 11 bases between. The CDR3 loop spans 15 amino acids. In DNA form, the CDR3 reads TGTGCCATCAGTGAGTCGAGTAGGAGTAACAATGAGCAGTTCTTC. It translates to CAISESSRSNNEQFF.

This clonotype occurred many times. The CDR3 DNA reads as TGTGCCAGCAGTAACACCGGGACAGGGGTGGGAAAACTGTTTTTT. This gives the protein CASSNTGTGVGKLFF. The J gene is TRBJ1-4, the V gene TRBV2; 10 nucleotides line up with TRBD1. This CDR3 spans 15 amino acids. V lost 5 bases to trimming and J lost 10 bases; unmatched junction nucleotides: 10. Germline values: CDR1 SNHLY, CDR2 FYNNEI.

The CDR3 protein is CASTPGGILTDTQYF. In DNA, the CDR3 is TGTGCCAGTACCCCAGGGGGAATCCTCACAGATACGCAGTATTTT. This chain uses TRBV19 with TRBJ2-3, with 7 bases that match TRBD1. CDR1 is LNHDA, CDR2 SQIVND, per germline (reference sequence). The CDR3 spans 15 residues. The V gene end was trimmed by 7 bases and the J gene end by 2 bases; junction bases not matched to a gene: 9.

The genes are TRBV20-1 and TRBJ2-3; D remains ambiguous. Deletions cut 0 bases from V and 0 bases from J, with 10 bases between. Germline lookup yields CDR1 DFQATT and CDR2 SNEGSKA (reference sequence). The CDR3 contains 15 residues. The CDR3 DNA reads TGCAGTGCTAGAGATCTAAGGGTTAGCACAGATACGCAGTATTTT. Its protein product is CSARDLRVSTDTQYF.

CDR3 in DNA: TGTGCCAGCAGTGAAGACAGCAGGGAGCTGTTTTTT. Translated: CASSEDSRELFF. The chain employs TRBV2 and TRBJ2-2; D is uncertain. Trimming pared 1 base from V and 9 bases from J, leaving 6 bases between. Germline V gene data show CDR1 as SNHLY and CDR2 as FYNNEI. CDR3 length equals 12 residues.

This clonotype was found many times. The chain couples TRBV20-1 to TRBJ2-3, with TRBD2 matching 7 bases. The germline V gene has CDR1 DFQATT and CDR2 SNEGSKA (reference sequence). Germline trimming cut 3 bases from V and 6 bases from J; bases unmatched to any gene: 9. The CDR3 length is 14 residues. In nucleotides, the CDR3 is TGCAGTGCTAGCAAGGCGGGAGTGATTGATACGCAGTATTTT. Its translation is CSASKAGVIDTQYF.

This clonotype was seen a handful of times. The V gene is TRBV7-9, the J gene TRBJ2-1, with 9 positions matching TRBD2. Germline V gene sequence: CDR1 SEHNR, CDR2 FQNEAQ (reference sequence). Trimming at V came to 7 bases and at J to 0 bases, leaving 7 bases not matched to a gene. There are 16 residues in the CDR3. The CDR3 DNA follows: TGTGCCAGCACCACCTTAGCGGGAGACTCCTACAATGAGCAGTTCTTC. Residues: CASTTLAGDSYNEQFF.

This clonotype was counted between two and nine times. This chain connects TRBV27 to TRBJ2-3; maybe TRBD2 (6 bases). The CDR3 is 19 amino acids. The V gene's germline CDR1 is MNHEY and CDR2 SMNVEV (reference sequence). V gave up 0 bases and J gave up 2 bases, with 21 bases separating them. CDR3 loop: CASSLSGGWGRSATDTQYF. The CDR3 nucleotides are TGTGCCAGCAGTTTATCGGGGGGTTGGGGGAGAAGTGCCACAGATACGCAGTATTTT.

This chain joins TRBV7-2 and TRBJ2-3; 13 bases line up with TRBD2. Germline CDR1 and CDR2: SGHTA and FQGNSA. The CDR3 totals 17 residues. Trimming cost V 0 bases and J 9 bases; bases outside gene matches: 9. In DNA form, the CDR3 reads TGTGCCAGCAGCTTAGCGCAAACAGGGGGACTAGCGGGAACGCAGTATTTT. It specifies CASSLAQTGGLAGTQYF.

This clonotype turned up a few times. This chain joins TRBV28 and TRBJ2-3; tentatively, D is TRBD1 (6 bases). The CDR3 covers 14 residues. Trimming stripped 6 bases from V and 2 bases from J, with 12 bases between. Germline V gene lookup returns CDR1 MDHEN and CDR2 SYDVKM. CDR3 residues: CASRPQGITDTQYF. The CDR3 DNA sequence: TGTGCCAGCAGACCACAGGGAATCACAGATACGCAGTATTTT.

This clonotype has only a few counts. V is TRBV15 and J is TRBJ2-5; TRBD2 matches 8 bases. The V gene end was trimmed by 9 bases and the J gene end by 1 base; junction bases not matched to a gene: 4. Germline V gene lookup returns CDR1 LNHNV and CDR2 YYDKDF (reference sequence). There are 13 residues in the CDR3. The CDR3 DNA reads as TGTGCCACGGGCCTAGCGGGCCAAGAGACCCAGTACTTC. Amino acids: CATGLAGQETQYF.

This clonotype was seen a few times. The chain combines TRBV6-1 with TRBJ2-6; 12 bases line up with TRBD1. Looked up from germline, CDR1 is MNHNS and CDR2 is SASEGT. The CDR3 has 18 amino acids. J gave up 1 base and V 5 bases, and 6 bases lay outside the gene matches. As DNA, the CDR3 is TGTGCCAGCAGTCGTAGGGACAGGGGGCAATCTGGGGCCAACGTCCTGACTTTC. Its translation is CASSRRDRGQSGANVLTF.

The chain uses TRBV28 and TRBJ2-1; D is uncertain. Germline-derived CDR1 and CDR2 are MDHEN and SYDVKM. V lost 7 bases, J lost 9 bases, and 16 bases lay in between. The CDR3 covers 13 residues. The CDR3 DNA sequence: TGTGCCAGCAACGTGGGGTTACGGGTTGAGCAGTTCTTC. It translates to CASNVGLRVEQFF.

This clonotype was picked up a small number of times. The V gene is TRBV7-6, the J gene TRBJ2-7; tentatively, D is TRBD2 (7 bases). V lost 5 bases and J lost 3, with 14 bases in between. Per germline, CDR1 SGHVS and CDR2 FNYEAQ. This CDR3 is 14 amino acids long. The CDR3 region has the DNA TGTGCCAGCAGCCGTGGGGGGGCTGGCTACGAGCAGTACTTC. Encoded protein: CASSRGGAGYEQYF.

This chain uses TRBV5-1 with TRBJ2-2, with TRBD1 matching 7 bases. Germline-derived CDR1 and CDR2 are SGHRS and YFSETQ. The ends lost 4 bases at V and 1 base at J; junction bases unmatched: 7. This CDR3 spans 16 amino acids. In nucleotides, the CDR3 is TGCGCCAGCAGCCCGATGACAGGGCTGAACACCGGGGAGCTGTTTTTT. Its translation is CASSPMTGLNTGELFF.

The chain links TRBV2 to TRBJ2-5; D remains unclear. CDR3 size: 14 residues. CDR1 is SNHLY, CDR2 FYNNEI, per germline. Trimming took 6 bases from V and 0 from J, leaving 11 bases between them. For the CDR3, the DNA is TGTGCCAGCAGCACTTCGGGCAACCAAGAGACCCAGTACTTC. It encodes CASSTSGNQETQYF.

In nucleotides, the CDR3 is TGCAGTGCTACAAAGCGGGGCGGGAATGAGCAGTTCTTC. It is translated as CSATKRGGNEQFF. The rearrangement links TRBV20-1 to TRBJ2-1; TRBD2 aligns across 7 bases. The ends lost 4 bases at V and 7 bases at J; junction bases unmatched: 7. This CDR3 is built from 13 residues. Germline V gene lookup returns CDR1 DFQATT and CDR2 SNEGSKA (reference sequence).